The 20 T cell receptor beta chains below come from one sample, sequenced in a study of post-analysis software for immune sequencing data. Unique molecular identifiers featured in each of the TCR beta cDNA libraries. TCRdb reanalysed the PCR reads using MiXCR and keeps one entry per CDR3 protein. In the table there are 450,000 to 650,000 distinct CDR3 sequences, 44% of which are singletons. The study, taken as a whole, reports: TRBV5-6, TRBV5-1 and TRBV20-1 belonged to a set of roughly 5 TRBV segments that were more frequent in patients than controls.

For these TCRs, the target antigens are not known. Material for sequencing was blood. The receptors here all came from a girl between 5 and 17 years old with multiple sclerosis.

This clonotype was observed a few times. CDR3 coding DNA: TGCGCCAGCAGCTCGGGACAAACAGATACGCAGTATTTT. This translates into CASSSGQTDTQYF. The chain combines TRBV5-1 with TRBJ2-3, with a possible D match to TRBD1 (6 bases). V shed 3 bases and J shed 3 bases, with 8 bases lying between them. This CDR3 region has 13 residues. Germline lookup yields CDR1 SGHRS and CDR2 YFSETQ.

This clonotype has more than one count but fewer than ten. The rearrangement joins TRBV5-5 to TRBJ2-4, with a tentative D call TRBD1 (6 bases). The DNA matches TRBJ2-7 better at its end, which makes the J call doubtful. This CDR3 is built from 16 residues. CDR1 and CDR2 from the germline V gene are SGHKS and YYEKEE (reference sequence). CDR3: CASSNPGHDKGNEQYF. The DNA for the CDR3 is TGTGCCAGCAGCAACCCGGGACACGATAAGGGAAACGAGCAGTACTTC.

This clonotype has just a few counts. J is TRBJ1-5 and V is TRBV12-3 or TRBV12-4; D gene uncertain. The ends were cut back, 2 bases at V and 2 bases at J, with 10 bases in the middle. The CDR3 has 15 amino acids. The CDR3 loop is CASSLRPWGNQPQHF. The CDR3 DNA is TGTGCCAGCAGTTTACGGCCCTGGGGCAATCAGCCCCAGCATTTT.

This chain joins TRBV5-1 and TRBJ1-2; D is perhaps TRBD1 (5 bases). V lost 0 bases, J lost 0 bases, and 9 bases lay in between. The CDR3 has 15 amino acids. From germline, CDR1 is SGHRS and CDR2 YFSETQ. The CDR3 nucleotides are TGCGCCAGCAGCTTGGGGGGGACCCCTAACTATGGCTACACCTTC. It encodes CASSLGGTPNYGYTF.

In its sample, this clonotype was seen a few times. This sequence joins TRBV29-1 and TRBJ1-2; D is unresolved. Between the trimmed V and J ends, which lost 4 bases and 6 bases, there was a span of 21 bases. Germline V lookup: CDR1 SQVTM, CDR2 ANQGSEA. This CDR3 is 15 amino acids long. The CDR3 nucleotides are TGCAGCGTTGTCGACAAAGCCCTCACGCCGGATGGCTACACCTTC. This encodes CSVVDKALTPDGYTF.

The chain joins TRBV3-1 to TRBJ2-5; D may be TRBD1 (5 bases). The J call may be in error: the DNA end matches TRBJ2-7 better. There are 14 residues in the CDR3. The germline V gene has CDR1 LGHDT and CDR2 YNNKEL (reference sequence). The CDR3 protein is CASSQEAGMHEQYF. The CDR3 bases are TGTGCCAGCAGCCAAGAGGCAGGGATGCACGAGCAGTACTTC.

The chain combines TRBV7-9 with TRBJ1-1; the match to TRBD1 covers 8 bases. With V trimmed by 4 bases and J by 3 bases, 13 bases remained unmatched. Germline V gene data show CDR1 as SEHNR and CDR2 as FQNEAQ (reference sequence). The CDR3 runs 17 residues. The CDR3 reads CASSSNRDRRGYTEAFF. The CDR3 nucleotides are TGTGCCAGCAGCTCGAACCGGGACAGGCGGGGGTACACTGAAGCTTTCTTT.

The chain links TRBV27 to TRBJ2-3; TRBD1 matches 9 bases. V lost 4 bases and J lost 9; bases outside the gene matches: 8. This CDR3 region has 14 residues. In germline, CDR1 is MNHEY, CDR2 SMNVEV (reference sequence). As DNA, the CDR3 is TGTGCCAGCAGTTGGGACAGGGTCCGGAACACGCAGTATTTT. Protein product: CASSWDRVRNTQYF.

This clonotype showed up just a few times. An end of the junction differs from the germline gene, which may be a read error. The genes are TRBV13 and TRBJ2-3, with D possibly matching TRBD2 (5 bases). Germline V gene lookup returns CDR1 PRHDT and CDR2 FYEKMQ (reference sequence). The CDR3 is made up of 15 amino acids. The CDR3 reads CASSLESGAADTQYF. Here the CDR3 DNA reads TGTGCCAGCAGCCTCGAAAGCGGAGCTGCAGACACGCAGTATTTT.

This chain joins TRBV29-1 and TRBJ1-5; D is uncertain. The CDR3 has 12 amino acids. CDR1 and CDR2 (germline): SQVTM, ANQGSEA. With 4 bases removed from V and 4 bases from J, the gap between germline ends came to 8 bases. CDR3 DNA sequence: TGCAGCGTTGTAGTGGGGAATCAGCCCCAGCATTTT. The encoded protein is CSVVVGNQPQHF. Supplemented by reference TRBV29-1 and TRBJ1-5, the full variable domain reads SAVISQKPSRDICQRGTSLTIQCQVDSQVTMMFWYRQQPGQSLTLIATANQGSEATYESGFVIDKFPISRPNLTFSTLTVSNMSPEDSSIYLCSVVVGNQPQHFGDGTRLSIL.

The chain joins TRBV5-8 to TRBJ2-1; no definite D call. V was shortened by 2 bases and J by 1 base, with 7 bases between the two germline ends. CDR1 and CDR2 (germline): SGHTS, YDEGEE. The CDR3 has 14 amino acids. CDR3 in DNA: TGTGCCAGCAGCTTCTGCTCTTCCTACAATGAGCAGTTCTTC. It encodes CASSFCSSYNEQFF.

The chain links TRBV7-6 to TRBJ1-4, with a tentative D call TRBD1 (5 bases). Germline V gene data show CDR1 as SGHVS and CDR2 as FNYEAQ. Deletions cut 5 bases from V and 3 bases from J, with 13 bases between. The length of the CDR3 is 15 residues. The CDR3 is CASSGAPGANEKLFF. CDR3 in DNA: TGTGCCAGCAGCGGGGCGCCCGGGGCTAATGAAAAACTGTTTTTT.

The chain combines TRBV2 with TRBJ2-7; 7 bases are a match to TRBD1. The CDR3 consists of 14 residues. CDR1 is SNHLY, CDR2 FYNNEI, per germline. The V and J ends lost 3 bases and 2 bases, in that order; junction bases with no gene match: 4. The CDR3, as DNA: TGTGCCAGCAGTGATTGGCAGGGGGCCTACGAGCAGTACTTC. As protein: CASSDWQGAYEQYF.

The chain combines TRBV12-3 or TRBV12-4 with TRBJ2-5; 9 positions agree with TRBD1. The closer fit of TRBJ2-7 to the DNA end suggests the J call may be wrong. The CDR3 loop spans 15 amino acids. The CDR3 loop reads CASSSLGDRDHEQYF. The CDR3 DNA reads TGTGCCAGCAGCTCCCTGGGGGACAGGGACCACGAGCAGTACTTC.

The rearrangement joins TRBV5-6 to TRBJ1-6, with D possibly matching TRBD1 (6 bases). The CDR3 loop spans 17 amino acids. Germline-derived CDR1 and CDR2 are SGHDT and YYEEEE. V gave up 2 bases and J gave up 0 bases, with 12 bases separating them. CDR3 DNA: TGTGCCAGCAGCTTCCAGGAAGGGGGCTCCTATAATTCACCCCTCCACTTT. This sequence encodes CASSFQEGGSYNSPLHF.

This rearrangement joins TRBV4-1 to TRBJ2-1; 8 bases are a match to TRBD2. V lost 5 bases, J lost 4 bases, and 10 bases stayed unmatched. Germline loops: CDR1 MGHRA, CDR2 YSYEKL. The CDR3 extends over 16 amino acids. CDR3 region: CASSSLGSGAYNEQFF. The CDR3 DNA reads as TGCGCCAGCAGCTCCCTAGGTAGCGGGGCTTACAATGAGCAGTTCTTC.

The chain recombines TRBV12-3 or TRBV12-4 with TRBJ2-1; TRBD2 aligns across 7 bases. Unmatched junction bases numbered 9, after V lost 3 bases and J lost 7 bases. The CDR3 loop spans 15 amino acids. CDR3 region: CASSFSWTSRNEQFF. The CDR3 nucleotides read TGTGCCAGCAGTTTTAGCTGGACTAGTCGGAATGAGCAGTTCTTC.

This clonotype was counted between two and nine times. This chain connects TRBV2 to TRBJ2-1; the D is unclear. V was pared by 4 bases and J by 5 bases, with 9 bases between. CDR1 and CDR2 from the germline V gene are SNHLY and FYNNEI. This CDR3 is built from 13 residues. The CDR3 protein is CASSARWDNEQFF. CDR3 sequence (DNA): TGTGCCAGCAGTGCCCGCTGGGACAATGAGCAGTTCTTC.

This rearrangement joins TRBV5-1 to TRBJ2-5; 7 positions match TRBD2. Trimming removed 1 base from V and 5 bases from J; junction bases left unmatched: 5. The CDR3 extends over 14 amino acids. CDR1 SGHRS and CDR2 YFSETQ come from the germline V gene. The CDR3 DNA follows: TGCGCCAGCAGCTTGCGCGGGAGTAGCGAGACCCAGTACTTC. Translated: CASSLRGSSETQYF.

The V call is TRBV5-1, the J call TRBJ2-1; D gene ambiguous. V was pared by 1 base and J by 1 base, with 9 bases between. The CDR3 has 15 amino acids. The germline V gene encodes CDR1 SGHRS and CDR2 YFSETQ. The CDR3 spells CASSLFVGSYNEQFF. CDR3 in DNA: TGCGCCAGCAGCTTGTTTGTGGGTTCCTACAATGAGCAGTTCTTC.